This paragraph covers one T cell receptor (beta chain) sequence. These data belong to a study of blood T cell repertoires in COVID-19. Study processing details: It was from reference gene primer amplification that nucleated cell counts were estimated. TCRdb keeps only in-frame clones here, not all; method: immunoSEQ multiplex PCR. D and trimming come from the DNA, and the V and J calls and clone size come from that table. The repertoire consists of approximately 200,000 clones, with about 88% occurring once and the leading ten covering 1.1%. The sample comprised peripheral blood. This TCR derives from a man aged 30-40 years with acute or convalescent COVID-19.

Written as DNA, the CDR3 is TGTGCCAGCAGTTTACGGCAGCGGGCTGGCGAGCAGTACTTC. This translates into CASSLRQRAGEQYF. The genes are TRBV28 and TRBJ2-7; possibly TRBD2 for D (6 bases). This CDR3 region has 14 residues. In germline, CDR1 is MDHEN, CDR2 SYDVKM. The V gene lost 2 bases and the J gene lost 6 bases, with 14 bases spanning the gap.